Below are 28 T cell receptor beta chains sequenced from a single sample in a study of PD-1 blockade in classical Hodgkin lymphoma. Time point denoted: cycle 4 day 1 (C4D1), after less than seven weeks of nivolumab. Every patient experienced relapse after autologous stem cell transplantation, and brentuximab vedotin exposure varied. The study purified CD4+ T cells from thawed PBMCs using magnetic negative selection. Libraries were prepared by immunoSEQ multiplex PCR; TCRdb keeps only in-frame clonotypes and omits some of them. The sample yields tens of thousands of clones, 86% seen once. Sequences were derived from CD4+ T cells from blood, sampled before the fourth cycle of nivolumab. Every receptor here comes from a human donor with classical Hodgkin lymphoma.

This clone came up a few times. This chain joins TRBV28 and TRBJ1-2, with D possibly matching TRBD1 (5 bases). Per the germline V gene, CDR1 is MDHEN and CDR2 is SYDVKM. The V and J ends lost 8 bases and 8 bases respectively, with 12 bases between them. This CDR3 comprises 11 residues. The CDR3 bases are TGTGCCAGCGGCGGGTGGGGCGGCTACACCTTC. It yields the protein CASGGWGGYTF.

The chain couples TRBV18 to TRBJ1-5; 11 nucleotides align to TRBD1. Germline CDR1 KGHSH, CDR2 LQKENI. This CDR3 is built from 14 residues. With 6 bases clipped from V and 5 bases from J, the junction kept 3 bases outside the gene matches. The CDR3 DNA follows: TGTGCCAGCTCCCGGACAGGGGGCGATCAGCCCCAGCATTTT. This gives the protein CASSRTGGDQPQHF. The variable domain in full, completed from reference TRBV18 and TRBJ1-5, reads NAGVMQNPRHLVRRRGQEARLRCSPMKGHSHVYWYRQLPEEGLKFMVYLQKENIIDESGMPKERFSAEFPKEGPSILRIQQVVRGDSAAYFCASSRTGGDQPQHFGDGTRLSIL.

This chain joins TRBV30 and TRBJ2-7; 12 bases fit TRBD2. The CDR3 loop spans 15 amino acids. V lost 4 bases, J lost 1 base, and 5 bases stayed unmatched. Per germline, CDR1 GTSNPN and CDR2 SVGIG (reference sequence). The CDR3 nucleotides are TGTGCCTGGAACGGACTAGCGGGAAGGTCCTACGAGCAGTACTTC. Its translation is CAWNGLAGRSYEQYF.

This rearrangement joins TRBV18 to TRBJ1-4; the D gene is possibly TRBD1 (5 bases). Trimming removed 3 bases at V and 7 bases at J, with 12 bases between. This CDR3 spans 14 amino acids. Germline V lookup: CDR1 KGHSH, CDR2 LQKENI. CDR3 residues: CASSPRDGGEKLFF. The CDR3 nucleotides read TGTGCCAGCTCACCTCGGGACGGAGGTGAAAAACTGTTTTTT. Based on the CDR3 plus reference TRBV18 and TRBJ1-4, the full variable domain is NAGVMQNPRHLVRRRGQEARLRCSPMKGHSHVYWYRQLPEEGLKFMVYLQKENIIDESGMPKERFSAEFPKEGPSILRIQQVVRGDSAAYFCASSPRDGGEKLFFGSGTQLSVL.

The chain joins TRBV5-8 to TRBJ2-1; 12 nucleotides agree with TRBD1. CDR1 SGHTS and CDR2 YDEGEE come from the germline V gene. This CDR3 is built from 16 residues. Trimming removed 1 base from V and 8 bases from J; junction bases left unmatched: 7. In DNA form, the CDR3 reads TGTGCCAGCAGCTTGTTTCGGGGACAGGGGGCAGATGAGCAGTTCTTC. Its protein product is CASSLFRGQGADEQFF.

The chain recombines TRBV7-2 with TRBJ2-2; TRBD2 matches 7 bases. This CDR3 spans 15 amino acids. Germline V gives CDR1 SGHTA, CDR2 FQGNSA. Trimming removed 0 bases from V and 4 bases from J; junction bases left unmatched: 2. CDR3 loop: CASSLAPGGTGELFF. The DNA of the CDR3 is TGTGCCAGCAGCTTAGCGCCGGGGGGCACCGGGGAGCTGTTTTTT. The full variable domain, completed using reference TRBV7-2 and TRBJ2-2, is GAGVSQSPSNKVTEKGKDVELRCDPISGHTALYWYRQSLGQGLEFLIYFQGNSAPDKSGLPSDRFSAERTGGSVSTLTIQRTQQEDSAVYLCASSLAPGGTGELFFGEGSRLTVL.

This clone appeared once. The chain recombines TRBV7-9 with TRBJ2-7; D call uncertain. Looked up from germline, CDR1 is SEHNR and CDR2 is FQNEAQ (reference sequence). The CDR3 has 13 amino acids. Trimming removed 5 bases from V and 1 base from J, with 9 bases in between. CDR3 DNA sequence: TGTGCCAGCAGCCCTACCTGGTCCTACGAGCAGTACTTC. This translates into CASSPTWSYEQYF.

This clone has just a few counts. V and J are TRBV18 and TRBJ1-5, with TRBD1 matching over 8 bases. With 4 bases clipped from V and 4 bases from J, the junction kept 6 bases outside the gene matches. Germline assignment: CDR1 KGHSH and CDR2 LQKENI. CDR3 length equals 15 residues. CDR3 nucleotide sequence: TGTGCCAGCTCACTTGGACAGGGATCGAATCAGCCCCAGCATTTT. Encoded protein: CASSLGQGSNQPQHF.

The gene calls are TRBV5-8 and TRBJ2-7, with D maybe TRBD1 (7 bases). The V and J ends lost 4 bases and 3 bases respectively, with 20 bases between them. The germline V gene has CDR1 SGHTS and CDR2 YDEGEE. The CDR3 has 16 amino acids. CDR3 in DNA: TGTGCCAGCAGCCCCACAGGGGAGGCAGGTAGCTACGAGCAGTACTTC. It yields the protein CASSPTGEAGSYEQYF. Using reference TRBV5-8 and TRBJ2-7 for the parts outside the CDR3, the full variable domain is EAGVTQSPTHLIKTRGQQATLRCSPISGHTSVYWYQQALGLGLQFLLWYDEGEERNRGNFPPRFSGRQFPNYSSELNVNALELEDSALYLCASSPTGEAGSYEQYFGPGTRLTVT.

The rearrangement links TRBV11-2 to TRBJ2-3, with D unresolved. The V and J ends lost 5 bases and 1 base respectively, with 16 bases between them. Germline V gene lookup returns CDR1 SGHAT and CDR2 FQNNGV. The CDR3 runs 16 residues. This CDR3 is CASSPTRQIRTDTQYF. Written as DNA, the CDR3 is TGTGCCAGCAGCCCGACGCGTCAAATCCGCACAGATACGCAGTATTTT.

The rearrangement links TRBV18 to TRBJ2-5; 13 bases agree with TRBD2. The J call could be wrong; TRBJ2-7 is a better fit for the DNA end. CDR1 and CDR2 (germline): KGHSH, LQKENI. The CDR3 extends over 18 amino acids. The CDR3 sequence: CASSPARLAGGPTYEQYF. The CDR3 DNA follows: TGTGCCAGCTCACCAGCGCGACTAGCGGGAGGCCCCACTTACGAGCAGTACTTC.

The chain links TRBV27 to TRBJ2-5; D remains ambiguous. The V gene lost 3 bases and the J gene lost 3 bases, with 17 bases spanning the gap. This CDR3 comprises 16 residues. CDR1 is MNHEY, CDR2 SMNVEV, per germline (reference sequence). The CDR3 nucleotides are TGTGCCAGCAGTTTTGTCTTCAGTTTGGGCGAAGAGACCCAGTACTTC. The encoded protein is CASSFVFSLGEETQYF.

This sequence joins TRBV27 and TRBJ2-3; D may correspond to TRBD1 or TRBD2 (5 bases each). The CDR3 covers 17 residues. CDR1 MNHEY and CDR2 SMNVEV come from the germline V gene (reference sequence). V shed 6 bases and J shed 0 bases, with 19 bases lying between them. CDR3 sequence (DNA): TGTGCCAGCAGCCCCCGCCCGGGGCGGACTAGCACAGATACGCAGTATTTT. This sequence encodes CASSPRPGRTSTDTQYF.

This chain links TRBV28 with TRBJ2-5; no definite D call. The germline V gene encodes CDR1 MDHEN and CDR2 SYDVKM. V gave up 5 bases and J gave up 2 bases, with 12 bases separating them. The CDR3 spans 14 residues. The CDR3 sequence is CASSPAGPQETQYF. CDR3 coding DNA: TGTGCCAGCAGTCCAGCCGGACCGCAAGAGACCCAGTACTTC.

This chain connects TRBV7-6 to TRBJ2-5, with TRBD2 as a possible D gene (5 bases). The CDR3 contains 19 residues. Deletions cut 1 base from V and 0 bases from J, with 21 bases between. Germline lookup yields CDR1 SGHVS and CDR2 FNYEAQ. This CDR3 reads CASSLDPPRVTRYQETQYF. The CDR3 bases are TGTGCCAGCAGCTTAGATCCCCCGCGGGTAACACGGTACCAAGAGACCCAGTACTTC.

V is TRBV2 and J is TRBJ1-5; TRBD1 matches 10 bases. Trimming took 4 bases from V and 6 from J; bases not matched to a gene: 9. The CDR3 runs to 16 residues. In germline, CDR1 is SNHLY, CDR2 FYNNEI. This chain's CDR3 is CASSVPGQGYGQPQHF. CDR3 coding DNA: TGTGCCAGCAGTGTCCCGGGACAGGGGTACGGTCAGCCCCAGCATTTT. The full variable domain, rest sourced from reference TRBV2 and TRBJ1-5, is EPEVTQTPSHQVTQMGQEVILRCVPISNHLYFYWYRQILGQKVEFLVSFYNNEISEKSEIFDDQFSVERPDGSNFTLKIRSTKLEDSAMYFCASSVPGQGYGQPQHFGDGTRLSIL.

This chain's CDR3 is CASIDWGWITDTQYF. The CDR3 nucleotides are TGTGCCAGCATCGATTGGGGTTGGATCACAGATACGCAGTATTTT. This chain connects TRBV2 to TRBJ2-3; no reliable D call. Trimming took off 7 bases at V and 2 bases at J, with 16 bases between the two ends. Germline lookup yields CDR1 SNHLY and CDR2 FYNNEI. The CDR3 loop spans 15 amino acids. Together with reference TRBV2 and TRBJ2-3, the CDR3 gives the full variable domain: EPEVTQTPSHQVTQMGQEVILRCVPISNHLYFYWYRQILGQKVEFLVSFYNNEISEKSEIFDDQFSVERPDGSNFTLKIRSTKLEDSAMYFCASIDWGWITDTQYFGPGTRLTVL.

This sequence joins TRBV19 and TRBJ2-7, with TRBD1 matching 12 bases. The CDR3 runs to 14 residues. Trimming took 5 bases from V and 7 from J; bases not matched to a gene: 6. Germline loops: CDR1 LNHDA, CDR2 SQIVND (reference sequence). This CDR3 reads CASSPGTGGIEQYF. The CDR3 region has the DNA TGTGCCAGTAGTCCCGGGACAGGGGGCATTGAGCAGTACTTC.

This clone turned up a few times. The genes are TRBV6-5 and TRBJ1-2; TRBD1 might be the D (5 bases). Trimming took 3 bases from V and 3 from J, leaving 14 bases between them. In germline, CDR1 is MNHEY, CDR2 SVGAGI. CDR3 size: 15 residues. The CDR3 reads CASSYAGSVYYGYTF. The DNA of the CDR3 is TGTGCCAGCAGTTATGCAGGGAGCGTATACTATGGCTACACCTTC.

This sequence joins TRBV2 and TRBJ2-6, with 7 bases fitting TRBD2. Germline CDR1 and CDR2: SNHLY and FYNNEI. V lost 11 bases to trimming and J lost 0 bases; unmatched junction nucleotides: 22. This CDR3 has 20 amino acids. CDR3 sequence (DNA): TGTGCCGCCAGCAGTGGCGGTTTAGCGGGCTACTACTCTGGGGCCAACGTCCTGACTTTC. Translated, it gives CAASSGGLAGYYSGANVLTF. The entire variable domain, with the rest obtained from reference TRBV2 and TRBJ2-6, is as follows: EPEVTQTPSHQVTQMGQEVILRCVPISNHLYFYWYRQILGQKVEFLVSFYNNEISEKSEIFDDQFSVERPDGSNFTLKIRSTKLEDSAMYFCAASSGGLAGYYSGANVLTFGAGSRLTVL.

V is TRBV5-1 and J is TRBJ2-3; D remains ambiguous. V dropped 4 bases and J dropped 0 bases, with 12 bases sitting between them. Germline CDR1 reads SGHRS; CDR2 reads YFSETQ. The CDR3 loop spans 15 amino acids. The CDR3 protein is CASSRVLPSTDTQYF. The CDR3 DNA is TGCGCCAGCAGCAGGGTCCTCCCTAGCACAGATACGCAGTATTTT.

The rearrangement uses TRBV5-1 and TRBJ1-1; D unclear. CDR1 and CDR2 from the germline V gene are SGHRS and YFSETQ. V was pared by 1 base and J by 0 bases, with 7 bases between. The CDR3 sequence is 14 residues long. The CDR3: CASSLWQMNTEAFF. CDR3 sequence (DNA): TGCGCCAGCAGCTTGTGGCAGATGAACACTGAAGCTTTCTTT.

CDR3 bases: TGTGCCGGTAGCTCTGGGGCCAACGTCCTGACTTTC. Translated, it gives CAGSSGANVLTF. V and J are TRBV2 and TRBJ2-6; D is uncertain. Germline V gives CDR1 SNHLY, CDR2 FYNNEI. This CDR3 has 12 residues. Trimming took off 11 bases at V and 0 bases at J, with 5 bases between the two ends.

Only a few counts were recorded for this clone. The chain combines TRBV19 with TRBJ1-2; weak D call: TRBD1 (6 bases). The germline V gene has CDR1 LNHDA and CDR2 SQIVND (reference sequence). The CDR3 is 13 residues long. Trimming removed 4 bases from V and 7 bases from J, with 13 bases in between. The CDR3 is CASSNRQERGYTF. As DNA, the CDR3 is TGTGCCAGTAGTAACAGACAGGAGCGTGGCTACACCTTC.

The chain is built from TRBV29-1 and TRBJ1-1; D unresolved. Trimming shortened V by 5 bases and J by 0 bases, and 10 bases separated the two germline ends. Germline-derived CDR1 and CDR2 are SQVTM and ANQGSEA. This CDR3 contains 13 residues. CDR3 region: CSVTLILNTEAFF. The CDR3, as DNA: TGCAGCGTTACCCTGATTCTGAACACTGAAGCTTTCTTT.

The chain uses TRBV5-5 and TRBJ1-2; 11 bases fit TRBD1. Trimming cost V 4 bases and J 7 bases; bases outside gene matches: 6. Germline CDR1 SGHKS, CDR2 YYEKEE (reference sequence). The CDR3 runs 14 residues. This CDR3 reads CASSTGQGGLGYTF. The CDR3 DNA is TGTGCCAGCAGCACGGGACAGGGGGGTCTTGGCTACACCTTC.

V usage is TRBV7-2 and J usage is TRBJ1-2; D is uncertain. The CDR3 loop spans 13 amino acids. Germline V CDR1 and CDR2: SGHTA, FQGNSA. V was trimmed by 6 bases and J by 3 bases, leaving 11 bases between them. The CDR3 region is CASRNNQDYGYTF. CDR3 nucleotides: TGTGCCAGCAGAAATAACCAGGACTATGGCTACACCTTC.

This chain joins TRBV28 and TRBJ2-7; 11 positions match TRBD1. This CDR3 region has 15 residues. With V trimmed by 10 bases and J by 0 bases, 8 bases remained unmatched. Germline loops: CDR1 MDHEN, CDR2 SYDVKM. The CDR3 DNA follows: TGTGCCAAACTGCGGACAGGGGGCCCCTCCTACGAGCAGTACTTC. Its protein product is CAKLRTGGPSYEQYF. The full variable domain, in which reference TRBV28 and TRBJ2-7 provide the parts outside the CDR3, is DVKVTQSSRYLVKRTGEKVFLECVQDMDHENMFWYRQDPGLGLRLIYFSYDVKMKEKGDIPEGYSVSREKKERFSLILESASTNQTSMYLCAKLRTGGPSYEQYFGPGTRLTVT.